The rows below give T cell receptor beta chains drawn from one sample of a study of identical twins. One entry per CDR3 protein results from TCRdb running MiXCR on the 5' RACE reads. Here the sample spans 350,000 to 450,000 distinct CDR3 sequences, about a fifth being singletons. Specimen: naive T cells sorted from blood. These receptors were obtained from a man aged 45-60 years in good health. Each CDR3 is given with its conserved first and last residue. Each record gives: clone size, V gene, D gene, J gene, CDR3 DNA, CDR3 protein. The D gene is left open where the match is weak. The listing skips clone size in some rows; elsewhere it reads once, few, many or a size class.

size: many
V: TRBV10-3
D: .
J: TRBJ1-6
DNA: TGTGCCATCAGTAACAGCTCCTATAATTCACCCCTCCACTTT
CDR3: CAISNSSYNSPLHF

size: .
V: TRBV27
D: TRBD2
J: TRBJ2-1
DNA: TGTGCCAGCAGTTTTTACGGGACTAGCAACAATGAGCAGTTCTTC
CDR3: CASSFYGTSNNEQFF

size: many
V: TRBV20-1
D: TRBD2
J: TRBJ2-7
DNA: TGCAGTGCTAGAGGCGCCGACTTTCGGACTAGCGGGAGTGGCGAGCAGTACTTC
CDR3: CSARGADFRTSGSGEQYF

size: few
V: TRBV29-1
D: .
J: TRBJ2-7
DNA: TGCAGCGTAGCGGCCTTGACCTCCTACGAGCAGTACTTC
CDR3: CSVAALTSYEQYF

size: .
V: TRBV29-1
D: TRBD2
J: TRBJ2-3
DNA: TGCAGCTGCGGGGGGGTACGGACAGATACGCAGTATTTT
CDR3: CSCGGVRTDTQYF

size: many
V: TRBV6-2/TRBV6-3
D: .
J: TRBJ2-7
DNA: TGTGCCAGCAGTTACGCCAGGGCCTACGAGCAGTACTTC
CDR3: CASSYARAYEQYF

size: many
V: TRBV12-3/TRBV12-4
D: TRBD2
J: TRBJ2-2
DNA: TGTGCCAGCAGTCTTAGCGGGGGGAACACCGGGGAGCTGTTTTTT
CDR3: CASSLSGGNTGELFF

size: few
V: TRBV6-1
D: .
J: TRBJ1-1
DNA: TGTGCCAGCAGTGAAACGAACACTGAAGCTTTCTTT
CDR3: CASSETNTEAFF

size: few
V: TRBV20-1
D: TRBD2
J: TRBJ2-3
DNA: TGCAGTGCTAAGCGGGGGTGGGGGGCAGATACGCAGTATTTT
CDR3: CSAKRGWGADTQYF

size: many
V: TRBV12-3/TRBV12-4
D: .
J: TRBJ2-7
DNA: TGTGCCAGCAGCTTAGCGCAGAAGGTCTCCTACGAGCAGTACTTC
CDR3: CASSLAQKVSYEQYF

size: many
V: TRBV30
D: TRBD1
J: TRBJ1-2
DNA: TGTGCCTGGAGTCGGACAGGGGGGAACTATGGCTACACCTTC
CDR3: CAWSRTGGNYGYTF

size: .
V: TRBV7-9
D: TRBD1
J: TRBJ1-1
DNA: TGTGCCAGCAGCTCGGGACAGGGGGGTCGTACTGAAGCTTTCTTT
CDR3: CASSSGQGGRTEAFF

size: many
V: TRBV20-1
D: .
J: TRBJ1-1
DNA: TGCAGTGCTAGATTAGGGGCAGCGAACACTGAAGCTTTCTTT
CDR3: CSARLGAANTEAFF

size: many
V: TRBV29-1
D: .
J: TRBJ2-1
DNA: TGCAGCGTCTCTACAGGGAACTACAATGAGCAGTTCTTC
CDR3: CSVSTGNYNEQFF

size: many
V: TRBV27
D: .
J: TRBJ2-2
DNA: TGTGCCAGCAAACCAAAAGGGGGGAGAACCGGGGAGCTGTTTTTT
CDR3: CASKPKGGRTGELFF

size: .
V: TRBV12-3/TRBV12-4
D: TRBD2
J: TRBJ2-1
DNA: TGTGCCAGCAGTTGGACTAGCGGGGGTCAATACAATGAGCAGTTCTTC
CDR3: CASSWTSGGQYNEQFF

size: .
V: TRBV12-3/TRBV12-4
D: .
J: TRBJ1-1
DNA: TGTGCCAGCAGTTTAGCCGGGTCTAAGGCTTTCTTT
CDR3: CASSLAGSKAFF

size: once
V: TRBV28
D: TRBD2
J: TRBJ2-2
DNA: TGTGCCAGCAGTGATAGCGACCGCGGACTAGCGGGCGGGGAGCTGTTTTTT
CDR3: CASSDSDRGLAGGELFF

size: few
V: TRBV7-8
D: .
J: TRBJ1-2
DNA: TGTGCCAGCAGTCTAAGTAATTGGGACTATGGCTACACCTTC
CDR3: CASSLSNWDYGYTF

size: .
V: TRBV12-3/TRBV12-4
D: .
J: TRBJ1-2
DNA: TGTGCCAGCGCGAAGGGCGGGGCCAATGGCTACACCTTC
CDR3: CASAKGGANGYTF

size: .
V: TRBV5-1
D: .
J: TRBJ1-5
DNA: TGCGCCAGCAGCTTGGATGGCGGGCTTCGGCAGCCCCAGCATTTT
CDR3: CASSLDGGLRQPQHF

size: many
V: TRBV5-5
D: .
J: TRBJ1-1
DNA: TGTGCCAGCAGTCAAACACCTAACACTGAAGCTTTCTTT
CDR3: CASSQTPNTEAFF

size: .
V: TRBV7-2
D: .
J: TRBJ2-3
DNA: TGTGCCAGCAGCTTTGGCAGGGTGGATACGCAGTATTTT
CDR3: CASSFGRVDTQYF

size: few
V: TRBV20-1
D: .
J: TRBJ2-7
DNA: TGCAGTGCTAGACCCCTGGACCTCCTATACGAGCAGTACTTC
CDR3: CSARPLDLLYEQYF

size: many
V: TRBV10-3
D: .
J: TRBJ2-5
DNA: TGTGCCATCAGTGATTGGCGGGGAGTAGAGACCCAGTACTTC
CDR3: CAISDWRGVETQYF

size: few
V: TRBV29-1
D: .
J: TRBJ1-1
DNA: TGCAGCGTGAATAGCAGGTTAGGGAACACTGAAGCTTTCTTT
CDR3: CSVNSRLGNTEAFF

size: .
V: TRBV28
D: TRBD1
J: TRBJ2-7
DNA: TGTGCCAGCAGGCAGGGGGTCTACGAGCAGTACTTC
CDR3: CASRQGVYEQYF

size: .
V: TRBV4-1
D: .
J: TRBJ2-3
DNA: TGCGCCAGCAGCCCCTTAGTGAGGGACACAGATACGCAGTATTTT
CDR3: CASSPLVRDTDTQYF

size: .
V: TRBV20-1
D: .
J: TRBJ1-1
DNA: TGCAGTGCGTGCACGGGTGGGACTGAAGCTTTCTTT
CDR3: CSACTGGTEAFF

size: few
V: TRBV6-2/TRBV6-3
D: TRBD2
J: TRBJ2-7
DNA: TGTGCCAGCAGTTACGGAGGACTAGAGTCCTACGAGCAGTACTTC
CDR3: CASSYGGLESYEQYF

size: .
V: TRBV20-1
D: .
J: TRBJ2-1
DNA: TGCAGTGCTAGAGATCGGCTTTCGACTAGGAATGAGCAGTTCTTC
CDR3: CSARDRLSTRNEQFF

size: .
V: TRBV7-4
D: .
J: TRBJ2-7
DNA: TGTGCCAGCAGCCCCCCGCCCGGGGCAGGGGTTGACGAGCAGTACTTC
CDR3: CASSPPPGAGVDEQYF

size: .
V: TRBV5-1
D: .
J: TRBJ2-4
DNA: TGCGCCAGCAGCTTGGCTGGGGATACCGGACGCCAGTACTTC
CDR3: CASSLAGDTGRQYF

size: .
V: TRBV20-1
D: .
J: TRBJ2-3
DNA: TGCAGTGCCCTAGACACAAGCACAGATACGCAGTATTTT
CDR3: CSALDTSTDTQYF

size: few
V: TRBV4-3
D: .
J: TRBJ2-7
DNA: TGCGCCAGCAGCCGCGCTAGGGGCGGCGTATACGAGCAGTACTTC
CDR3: CASSRARGGVYEQYF

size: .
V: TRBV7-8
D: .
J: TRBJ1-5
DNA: TGTGCCAGCAGTCAAGGGCCGTTCAATCAGCCCCAGCATTTT
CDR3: CASSQGPFNQPQHF

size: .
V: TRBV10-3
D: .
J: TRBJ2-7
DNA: TGTGCCATCAGTGAGTCCCCGGTGGCCTACGAGCAGTACTTC
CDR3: CAISESPVAYEQYF

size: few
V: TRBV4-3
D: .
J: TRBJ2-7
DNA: TGCGCCAGCAGCCAAGTTGGAGGGTTTTACGAGCAGTACTTC
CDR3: CASSQVGGFYEQYF

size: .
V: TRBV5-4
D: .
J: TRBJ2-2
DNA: TGTGCCAGCAGCGCTCCGAGGGGGGGCAACACCGGGGAGCTGTTTTTT
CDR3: CASSAPRGGNTGELFF

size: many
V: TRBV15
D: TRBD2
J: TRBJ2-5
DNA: TGTGCCACCAGCAGGGGGGGGGTCCAAGAGACCCAGTACTTC
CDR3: CATSRGGVQETQYF

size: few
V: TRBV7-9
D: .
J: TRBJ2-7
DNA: TGTGCCAGCAGCTTACCCCGCTTGGGGGTAGAGGAGCAGTACTTC
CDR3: CASSLPRLGVEEQYF

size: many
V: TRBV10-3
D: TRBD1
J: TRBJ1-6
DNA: TGTGCCTCGAAGACAGGGGATAATTCACCCCTCCACTTT
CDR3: CASKTGDNSPLHF

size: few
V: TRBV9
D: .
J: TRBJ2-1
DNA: TGTGCCAGCAGCGTAGCTCCTAGCGCCCACTTTAATGAGCAGTTCTTC
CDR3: CASSVAPSAHFNEQFF

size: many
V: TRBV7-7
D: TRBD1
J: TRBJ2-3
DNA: TGTGCTAGCAGCTCGGGACAGGGGGCCACAGATACGCAGTATTTT
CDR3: CASSSGQGATDTQYF

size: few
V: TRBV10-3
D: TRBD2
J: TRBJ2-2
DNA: TGTGCCATCAGAGAATCTCCGGGACTAGCGGAGATCGCGAACACCGGGGAGCTGTTTTTT
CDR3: CAIRESPGLAEIANTGELFF

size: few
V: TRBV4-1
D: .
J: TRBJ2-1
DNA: TGCGCCAGCAGCCACCATGGCCCTTACAATGAGCAGTTCTTC
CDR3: CASSHHGPYNEQFF

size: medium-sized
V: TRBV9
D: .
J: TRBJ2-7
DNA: TGTGCCAGCAGCGTGGGGGTAGTTATGCACGAGCAGTACTTC
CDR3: CASSVGVVMHEQYF

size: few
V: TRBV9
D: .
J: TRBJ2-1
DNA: TGTGCCAGCAGCGTAGCTTCTGGGACAGAGCAGTTCTTC
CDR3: CASSVASGTEQFF

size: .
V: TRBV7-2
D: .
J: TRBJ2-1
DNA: TGTGCCAGCAGCTTATGGGGTGATGGCTACAATGAGCAGTTCTTC
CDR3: CASSLWGDGYNEQFF

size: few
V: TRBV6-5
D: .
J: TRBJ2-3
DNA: TGTGCCAGCAGTTACTCGGAGGCAGCAGATACGCAGTATTTT
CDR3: CASSYSEAADTQYF

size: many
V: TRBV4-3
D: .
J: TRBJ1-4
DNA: TGCGCCAGCAGCCAAGATCCCCAAATGGGAGAAAAACTGTTTTTT
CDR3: CASSQDPQMGEKLFF

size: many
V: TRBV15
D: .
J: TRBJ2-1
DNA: TGTGCCACCAGCAGACGTACAGGGTTTGAGCAGTTCTTC
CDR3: CATSRRTGFEQFF

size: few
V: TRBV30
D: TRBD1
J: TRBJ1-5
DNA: TGTGCCTGGAGCCGGACAGGGTGGTCCGATCAGCCCCAGCATTTT
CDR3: CAWSRTGWSDQPQHF